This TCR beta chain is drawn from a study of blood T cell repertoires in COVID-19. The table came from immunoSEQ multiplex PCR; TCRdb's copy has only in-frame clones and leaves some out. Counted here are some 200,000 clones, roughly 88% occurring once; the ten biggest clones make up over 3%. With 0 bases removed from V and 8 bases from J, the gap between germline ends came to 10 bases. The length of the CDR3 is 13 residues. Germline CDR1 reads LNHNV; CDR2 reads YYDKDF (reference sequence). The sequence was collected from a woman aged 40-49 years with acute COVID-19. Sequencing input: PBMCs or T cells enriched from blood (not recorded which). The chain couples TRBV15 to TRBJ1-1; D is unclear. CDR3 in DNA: TGTGCCACCAGCAGAGATACTACGAGCGAAGCTTTCTTT. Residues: CATSRDTTSEAFF.